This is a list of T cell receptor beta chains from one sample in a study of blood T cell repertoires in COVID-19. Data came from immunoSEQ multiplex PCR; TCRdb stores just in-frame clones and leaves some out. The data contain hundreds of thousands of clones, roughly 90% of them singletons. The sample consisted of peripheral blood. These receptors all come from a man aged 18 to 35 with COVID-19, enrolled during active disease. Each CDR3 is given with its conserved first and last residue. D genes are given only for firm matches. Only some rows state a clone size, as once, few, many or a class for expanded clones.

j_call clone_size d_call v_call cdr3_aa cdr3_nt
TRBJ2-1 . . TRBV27 CASSLLARTPYNEQFF TGTGCCAGCAGTTTGCTAGCGCGCACCCCCTACAATGAGCAGTTCTTC
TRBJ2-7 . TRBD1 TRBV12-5 CASGLGRTGGSRKDEQYF TGTGCTAGTGGTTTGGGCCGAACAGGGGGCAGCAGGAAGGACGAGCAGTACTTC
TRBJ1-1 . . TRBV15 CATSRGSWDLSF TGTGCCACCAGCAGAGGTTCTTGGGACTTATCCTTT
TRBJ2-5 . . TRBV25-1 CASSESGRSGETQYF TGTGCCAGCAGTGAATCAGGGAGGTCGGGTGAGACCCAGTACTTC
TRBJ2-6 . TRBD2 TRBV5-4 CASSLDSGSSGANVLTF TGTGCCAGCAGCTTGGATAGCGGGAGCTCTGGGGCCAACGTCCTGACTTTC
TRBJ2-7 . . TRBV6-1 CASSDWGVTYEQYF TGTGCCAGCAGTGATTGGGGGGTTACCTACGAGCAGTACTTC
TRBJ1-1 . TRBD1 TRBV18 CASSPSTGPFEAFF TGTGCCAGCTCACCTTCGACAGGGCCCTTTGAAGCTTTCTTT
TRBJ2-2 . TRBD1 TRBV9 CASSPRDSPNTGELFF TGTGCCAGCAGCCCCCGGGACAGTCCTAACACCGGGGAGCTGTTTTTT
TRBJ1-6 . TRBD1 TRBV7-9 CASSLTGWKDSPLHF TGTGCCAGCAGCTTGACAGGGTGGAAGGATTCACCCCTCCACTTT
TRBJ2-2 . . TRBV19 CASKIQPGKGGELFF TGTGCCAGTAAAATTCAGCCCGGGAAAGGAGGGGAGCTGTTTTTT
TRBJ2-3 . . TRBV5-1 CASSLVISGTDTQYF TGCGCCAGCAGCTTGGTTATCAGCGGGACAGATACGCAGTATTTT
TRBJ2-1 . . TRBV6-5 CASSYGPERNNEQFF TGTGCCAGCAGTTACGGTCCGGAGCGCAACAATGAGCAGTTCTTC
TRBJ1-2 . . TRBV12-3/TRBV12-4 CASRHRDYGYTF TGTGCCAGCAGACACAGGGACTATGGCTACACCTTC
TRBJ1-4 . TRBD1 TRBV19 CASRIRGQAENEKLFF TGTGCCAGTAGGATTCGCGGACAGGCCGAAAATGAAAAACTGTTTTTT
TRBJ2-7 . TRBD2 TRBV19 CASSKGLAESYEQYF TGTGCCAGTAGTAAGGGGCTAGCGGAGTCCTACGAGCAGTACTTC
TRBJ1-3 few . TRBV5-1 CASSLEAGPGNTIYF TGCGCCAGCAGCTTGGAGGCAGGGCCTGGAAACACCATATATTTT
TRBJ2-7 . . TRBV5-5 CASSSRLPGEWGSGEQYF TGTGCCAGCAGCTCGCGACTGCCGGGAGAGTGGGGGTCGGGAGAGCAGTACTTC
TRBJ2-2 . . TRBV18 CASSGQSNTGELFF TGTGCCAGCTCAGGACAGTCGAACACCGGGGAGCTGTTTTTT
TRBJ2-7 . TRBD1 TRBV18 CASSPGTGETYEQYF TGTGCCAGCTCACCGGGGACAGGGGAAACCTACGAGCAGTACTTC
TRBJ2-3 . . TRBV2 CASSESRVVGTDTQYF TGTGCCAGCAGTGAATCCAGGGTAGTAGGAACAGATACGCAGTATTTT
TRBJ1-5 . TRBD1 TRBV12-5 CASGGQGAINQPQHF TGTGCTAGTGGTGGGCAGGGGGCGATCAATCAGCCCCAGCATTTT
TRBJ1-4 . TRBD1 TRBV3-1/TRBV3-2 CASRRDRGSEKLFF TGTGCCAGCAGGAGGGACAGGGGGTCGGAAAAACTGTTTTTT
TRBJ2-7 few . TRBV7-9 CASSSAVSYEQYF TGTGCCAGCAGCTCCGCAGTCTCGTACGAGCAGTACTTC
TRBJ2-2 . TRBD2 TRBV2 CASSDTKFKGRLAGAGELFF TGTGCCAGCAGTGACACGAAATTTAAGGGCCGACTAGCGGGGGCCGGGGAGCTGTTTTTT
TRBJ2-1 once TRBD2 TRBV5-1 CASSLGSSGNEQFF TGCGCCAGCAGCTTGGGTTCTAGCGGAAATGAGCAGTTCTTC
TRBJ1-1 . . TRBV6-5 CASNLQLMNTEAFF TGTGCCAGCAACTTACAGCTCATGAACACTGAAGCTTTCTTT
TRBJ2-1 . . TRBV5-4 CASSFSPGRDYNEQFF TGTGCCAGCAGCTTCTCACCGGGCCGGGACTACAATGAGCAGTTCTTC
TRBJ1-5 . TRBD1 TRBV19 CASKTGGSNQPQHF TGTGCCAGTAAGACAGGGGGCAGCAATCAGCCCCAGCATTTT
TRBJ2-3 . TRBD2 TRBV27 CASSLSREVRTDTQYF TGTGCCAGCAGTTTGAGCCGGGAGGTTCGCACAGATACGCAGTATTTT
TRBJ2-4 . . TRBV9 CASSTGGLAKNIQYF TGTGCCAGCAGCACAGGAGGGTTAGCCAAAAACATTCAGTACTTC
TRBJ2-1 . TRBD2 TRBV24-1 CATSGGGRGWRGSSYNEQFF TGTGCCACCAGTGGAGGCGGGAGGGGATGGCGGGGAAGCTCCTACAATGAGCAGTTCTTC
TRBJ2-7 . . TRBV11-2 CASSALERSYEQYF TGTGCCAGCAGCGCACTAGAGAGAAGCTACGAGCAGTACTTC
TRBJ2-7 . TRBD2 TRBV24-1 CATSGQTSGPNYEQYF TGTGCCACCAGTGGCCAGACTAGCGGCCCCAACTACGAGCAGTACTTC
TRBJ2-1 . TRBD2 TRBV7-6 CASRKQGLGSGGFEQFF TGTGCCAGCAGGAAACAGGGGTTGGGTAGCGGGGGGTTTGAGCAGTTCTTC
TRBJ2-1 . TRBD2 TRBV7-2 CASSLGRAGYNEQFF TGTGCCAGCAGCTTAGGCCGAGCGGGGTACAATGAGCAGTTCTTC
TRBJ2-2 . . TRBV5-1 CASSGGGAGVGELFF TGCGCCAGCAGCGGAGGGGGCGCAGGTGTCGGGGAGCTGTTTTTT
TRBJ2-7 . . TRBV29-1 CSVEDRSSSYEQYF TGCAGCGTTGAAGATCGAAGTAGCTCCTACGAGCAGTACTTC
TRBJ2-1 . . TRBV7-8 CASSLSGPYNEQFF TGTGCCAGCAGTTTGTCGGGTCCCTACAATGAGCAGTTCTTC
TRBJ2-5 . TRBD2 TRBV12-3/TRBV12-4 CASSFSGGETQYF TGTGCCAGCAGCTTTAGCGGGGGTGAGACCCAGTACTTC
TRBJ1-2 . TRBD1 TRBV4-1 CASSQDLRTGGYGYTF TGCGCCAGCAGCCAAGACCTGAGGACAGGGGGATATGGCTACACCTTC
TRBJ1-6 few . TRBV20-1 CSASSGAYNSPLHF TGCAGTGCTAGTTCCGGGGCCTATAATTCACCCCTCCACTTT
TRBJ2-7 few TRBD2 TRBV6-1 CASSEKRGRTYEQYF TGTGCCAGCAGTGAAAAGCGGGGTAGAACCTACGAGCAGTACTTC
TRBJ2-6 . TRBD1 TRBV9 CASSVGTGSPGANVLTF TGTGCCAGCAGCGTAGGGACAGGGAGTCCTGGGGCCAACGTCCTGACTTTC
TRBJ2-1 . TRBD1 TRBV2 CASSGDRGYNEQFF TGTGCCAGCAGTGGAGACAGGGGCTACAATGAGCAGTTCTTC
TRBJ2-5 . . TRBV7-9 CASSPASGVETQYF TGTGCCAGCAGCCCAGCGAGCGGAGTGGAGACCCAGTACTTC
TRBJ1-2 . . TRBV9 CASSAGVWGYTF TGTGCCAGCAGCGCCGGAGTTTGGGGCTACACCTTC
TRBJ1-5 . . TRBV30 CAWRTGERFNQPQHF TGTGCCTGGAGAACGGGGGAACGGTTCAATCAGCCCCAGCATTTT
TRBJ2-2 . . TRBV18 CASSPRDTVNTGELFF TGTGCCAGCTCACCACGAGACACGGTTAACACCGGGGAGCTGTTTTTT
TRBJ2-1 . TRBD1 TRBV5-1 CASSLDRVLLNNEQFF TGCGCCAGCAGCCTCGACAGGGTCCTCCTAAACAATGAGCAGTTCTTC
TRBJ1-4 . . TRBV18 CASSPELLGSEKLFF TGTGCCAGCTCACCGGAACTTCTGGGGAGTGAAAAACTGTTTTTT
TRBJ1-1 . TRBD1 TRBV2 CASSRTGSTEAFF TGTGCCAGCAGTAGGACAGGGTCGACTGAAGCTTTCTTT
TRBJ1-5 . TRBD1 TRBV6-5 CASSYSRGHNQPQHF TGTGCCAGCAGTTACTCGAGGGGGCACAATCAGCCCCAGCATTTT
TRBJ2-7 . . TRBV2 CASSDWGAYEQYF TGTGCCAGCAGTGACTGGGGGGCCTACGAGCAGTACTTC
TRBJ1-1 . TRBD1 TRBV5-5 CASSLILQGDAFF TGTGCCAGCAGCCTCATTCTTCAGGGGGATGCTTTCTTT
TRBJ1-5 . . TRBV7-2 CASSLGGSANQPQHF TGTGCCAGCAGCTTAGGTGGCAGCGCCAATCAGCCCCAGCATTTT
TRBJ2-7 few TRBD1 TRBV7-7 CASSAGTDPSYEQYF TGTGCTAGCAGCGCTGGGACAGACCCCTCCTACGAGCAGTACTTC
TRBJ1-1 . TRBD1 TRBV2 CASIRTGNTEAFF TGTGCCAGCATAAGGACAGGGAACACTGAAGCTTTCTTT
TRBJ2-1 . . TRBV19 CASHRVGGYNEQFF TGTGCCAGTCACCGTGTTGGCGGGTACAATGAGCAGTTCTTC
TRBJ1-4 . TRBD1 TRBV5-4 CASSFGDRDEKLFF TGTGCCAGCAGCTTCGGGGACAGGGATGAAAAACTGTTTTTT
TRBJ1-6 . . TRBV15 CATSRDVTGNGSPLHF TGTGCCACCAGCAGAGATGTCACAGGGAATGGTTCACCCCTCCACTTT